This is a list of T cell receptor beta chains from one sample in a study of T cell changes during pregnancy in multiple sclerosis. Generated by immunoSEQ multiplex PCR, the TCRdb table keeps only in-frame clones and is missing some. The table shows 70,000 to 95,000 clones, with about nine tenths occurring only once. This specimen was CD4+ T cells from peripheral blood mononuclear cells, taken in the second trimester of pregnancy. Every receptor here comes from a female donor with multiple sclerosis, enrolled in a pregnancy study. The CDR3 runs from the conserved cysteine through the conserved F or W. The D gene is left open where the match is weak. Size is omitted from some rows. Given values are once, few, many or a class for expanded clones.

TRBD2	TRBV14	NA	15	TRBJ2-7	TGTGCCAGCAGCCGGGTGGGACTAGCGGTTGACGAGCAGTACTTC	CASSRVGLAVDEQYF
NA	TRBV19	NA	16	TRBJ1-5	TGTGCCAGTAGCCCTAGGGACATCTTACGCAATCAGCCCCAGCATTTT	CASSPRDILRNQPQHF
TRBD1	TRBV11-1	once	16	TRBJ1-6	TGTGCCAGCAGCTTAGAGACCAGGGGGATTAATTCACCCCTCCACTTT	CASSLETRGINSPLHF
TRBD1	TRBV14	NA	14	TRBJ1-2	TGTGCCAGCAGCCAAGATACAGGGGGCTGGGGCTACACCTTC	CASSQDTGGWGYTF
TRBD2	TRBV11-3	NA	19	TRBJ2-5	TGTGCCAGCAGCTTAGATTGGACTAGCGGGGGGCCGTACCAAGAGACCCAGTACTTC	CASSLDWTSGGPYQETQYF
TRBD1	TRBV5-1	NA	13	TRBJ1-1	TGCGCCAGCAGCTTAGGGACAGGGGCTGAAGCTTTCTTT	CASSLGTGAEAFF
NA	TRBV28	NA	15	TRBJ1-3	TGTGCCAGCAGTTTGGGCCGTCGCTCTGGAAACACCATATATTTT	CASSLGRRSGNTIYF
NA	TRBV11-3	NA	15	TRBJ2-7	TGTGCCAGCAGCCTAGGGGTCAGGTTCTCCTACGAGCAGTACTTC	CASSLGVRFSYEQYF
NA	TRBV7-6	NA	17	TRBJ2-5	TGTGCCAGCAGCTTAGGGAGTCTTACAGCGGCACAAGAGACCCAGTACTTC	CASSLGSLTAAQETQYF
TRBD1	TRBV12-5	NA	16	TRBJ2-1	TGTGCTAGTGGTTATCCCATGGGACAGGGACAACATGAGCAGTTCTTC	CASGYPMGQGQHEQFF
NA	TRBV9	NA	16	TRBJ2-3	TGTGCCAGCAGCGTCGGCGGACAAATTAGCACAGATACGCAGTATTTT	CASSVGGQISTDTQYF
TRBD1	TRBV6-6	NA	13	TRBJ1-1	TGTGCCAGCAGTTACAGGGGGCGAACTGAAGCTTTCTTT	CASSYRGRTEAFF
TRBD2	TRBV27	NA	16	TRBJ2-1	TGTGCCAGCAGTTCCCCGACTAGCGCGAGATTCAATGAGCAGTTCTTC	CASSSPTSARFNEQFF
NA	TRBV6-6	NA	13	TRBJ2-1	TGTGCCAGCAGTTATCTCGGGAACAATGAGCAGTTCTTC	CASSYLGNNEQFF
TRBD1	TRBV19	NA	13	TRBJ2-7	TGTGCCAGTAGGCCCGGGACAGGGGTCGAGCAGTACTTC	CASRPGTGVEQYF
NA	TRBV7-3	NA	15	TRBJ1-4	TGTGCCAGCAGCCGTACAGGGTCCAGTAATGAAAAACTGTTTTTT	CASSRTGSSNEKLFF
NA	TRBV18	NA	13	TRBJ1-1	TGTGCCAGCTCATCAAGCAGGGTATCAGAAGCTTTCTTT	CASSSSRVSEAFF
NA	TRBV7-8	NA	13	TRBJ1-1	TGTGCCAGCAGCTTGTCCGGGACTTTTGAAGCTTTCTTT	CASSLSGTFEAFF
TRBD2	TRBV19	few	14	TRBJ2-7	TGTGCCACCCGCACCGGGACTAGCTCCTACGAGCAGTACTTC	CATRTGTSSYEQYF
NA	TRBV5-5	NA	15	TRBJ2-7	TGTGCCAGCACCCGTACCGGAATTGACACCTACGAGCAGTACTTC	CASTRTGIDTYEQYF
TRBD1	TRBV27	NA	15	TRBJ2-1	TGTGCCAGCAGCTCCGGGACAGAGACCTACAATGAGCAGTTCTTC	CASSSGTETYNEQFF
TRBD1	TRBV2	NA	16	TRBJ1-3	TGTGCCAGCCGCCCCGCAGGGGGCAGGGCTGGAAACACCATATATTTT	CASRPAGGRAGNTIYF
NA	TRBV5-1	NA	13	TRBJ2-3	TGCGCCAGCAGCCCCCGGGTTGGGGATACGCAGTATTTT	CASSPRVGDTQYF
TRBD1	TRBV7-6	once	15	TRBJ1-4	TGTGCCAGCAGCTTTTCACAGGGGATCAATGAAAAACTGTTTTTT	CASSFSQGINEKLFF
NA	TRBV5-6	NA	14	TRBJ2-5	TGTGCCAGCAGCTTGGTAGGGGGCCAAGAGACCCAGTACTTC	CASSLVGGQETQYF
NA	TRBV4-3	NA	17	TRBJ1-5	TGCGCCAGCAGCCAAGACCTCAGGGGCGGTGGCAATCAGCCCCAGCATTTT	CASSQDLRGGGNQPQHF
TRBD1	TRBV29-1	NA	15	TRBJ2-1	TGCAGTGGTGGACGACAGGGGCACTCCTACAATGAGCAGTTCTTC	CSGGRQGHSYNEQFF
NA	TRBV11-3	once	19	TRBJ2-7	TGTGCCAGCAGCTTAGATCGGCGGGGTTTTGGGCGGGGAGCCTACGAGCAGTACTTC	CASSLDRRGFGRGAYEQYF
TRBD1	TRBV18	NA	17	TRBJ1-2	TGTGCCAGCTCACCGGCAACAGGGGCACGAGCTAACTATGGCTACACCTTC	CASSPATGARANYGYTF
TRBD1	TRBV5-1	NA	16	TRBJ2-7	TGCGCCAGCAGCCCCACCCCGGGGACAGGTTTCGACGAGCAGTACTTC	CASSPTPGTGFDEQYF
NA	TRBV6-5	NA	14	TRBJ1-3	TGTGCCAGCTGGGGAGTCATCTCTGGAAACACCATATATTTT	CASWGVISGNTIYF
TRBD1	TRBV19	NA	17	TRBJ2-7	TGTGCCAGTAGTTCGGCGGCGCTAACGGGACAGACCTACGAGCAGTACTTC	CASSSAALTGQTYEQYF
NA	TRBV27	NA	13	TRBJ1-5	TGTGCCAGCAGCAGGCATAGCAATCAGCCCCAGCATTTT	CASSRHSNQPQHF
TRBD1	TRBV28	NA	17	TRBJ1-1	TGTGCCAGCAGCGGCGCAGGTACGGGACAGGGTAACACTGAAGCTTTCTTT	CASSGAGTGQGNTEAFF
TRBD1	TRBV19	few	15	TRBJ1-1	TGTGCCAGTAGTATCTCGGGACAGCCGAACACTGAAGCTTTCTTT	CASSISGQPNTEAFF
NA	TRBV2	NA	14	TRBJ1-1	TGTGCCAGCAGTGAGGCTAGCGGGAACACTGAAGCTTTCTTT	CASSEASGNTEAFF
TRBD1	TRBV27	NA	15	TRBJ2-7	TGTGCCAGCAGTTTACGACAGGGCCCCACCTACGAGCAGTACTTC	CASSLRQGPTYEQYF
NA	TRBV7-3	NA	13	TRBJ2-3	TGTGCCAGCAGCTCCCGACCGGGGGATACGCAGTATTTT	CASSSRPGDTQYF
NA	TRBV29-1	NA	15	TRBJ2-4	TGCAGCGTTGAGACTGGGGGACTAGCCAAAAACATTCAGTACTTC	CSVETGGLAKNIQYF
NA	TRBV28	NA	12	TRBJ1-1	TGTGCCAGCAGTTTTAGAGTCACTGAAGCTTTCTTT	CASSFRVTEAFF
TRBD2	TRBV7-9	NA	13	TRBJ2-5	TGTGCCAGCAGCCCCGGAGCGGGGGAGACCCAGTACTTC	CASSPGAGETQYF
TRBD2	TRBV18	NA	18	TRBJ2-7	TGTGCCAGCTCACCGTTGGGACTAGCGGGCTCCAGCTCCTACGAGCAGTACTTC	CASSPLGLAGSSSYEQYF
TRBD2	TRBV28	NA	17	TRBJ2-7	TGTGCCAGCGGGGGGGGGACTAGCGGGAGGGCCTTATACGAGCAGTACTTC	CASGGGTSGRALYEQYF
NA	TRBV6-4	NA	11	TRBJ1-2	TGTGCCAGCAGTGAAACAGTTGGCTACACCTTC	CASSETVGYTF
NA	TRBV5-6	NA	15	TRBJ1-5	TGTGCCAGCACCCTGTCAGGTGGAGGGAATCAGCCCCAGCATTTT	CASTLSGGGNQPQHF
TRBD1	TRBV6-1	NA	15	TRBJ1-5	TGTGCCAGCAGTAAAGGACAGGGGTCCAATCAGCCCCAGCATTTT	CASSKGQGSNQPQHF
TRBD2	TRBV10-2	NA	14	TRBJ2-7	TGCGCCAGCAGGTCGACTAGCGGGAGCTACGAGCAGTACTTC	CASRSTSGSYEQYF
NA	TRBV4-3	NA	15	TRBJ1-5	TGCGCCAGCAGCCAAGATGTTTATCGGAATCAGCCCCAGCATTTT	CASSQDVYRNQPQHF
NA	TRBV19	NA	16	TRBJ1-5	TGTGCCAGTAGTAAGCGACCGTCCCAAACGGATCAGCCCCAGCATTTT	CASSKRPSQTDQPQHF
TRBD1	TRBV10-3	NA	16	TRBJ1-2	TGTGCCATCAGTGGGTCGGGGACAGACCGAAACTATGGCTACACCTTC	CAISGSGTDRNYGYTF
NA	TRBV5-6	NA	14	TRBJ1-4	TGTGCCAGCAGCTTGGTCTATAGTACTGGAAAACTGTTTTTT	CASSLVYSTGKLFF
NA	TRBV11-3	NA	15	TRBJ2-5	TGTGCCAGCAGCTTAGAGACAGTTAAAGGGGAGACCCAGTACTTC	CASSLETVKGETQYF
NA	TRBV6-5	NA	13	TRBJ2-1	TGTGCCAGCAGTTACACAGGATGGAATGAGCAGTTCTTC	CASSYTGWNEQFF
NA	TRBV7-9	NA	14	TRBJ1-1	TGTGCCAGCAGCCCCAATAAGGGACACATTGAAGCTTTCTTT	CASSPNKGHIEAFF